Below, 14 T cell receptor beta chains from the same sample are listed, as sequenced in a study of T cell repertoires in cytomegalovirus infection. TCRdb reprocessed the reads with MiXCR, giving one entry per CDR3 protein. The sample shows about 100,000 distinct CDR3 sequences, 23% of them seen only once. The sample was CD8+ T cells from PBMCs. The receptors come from a human donor in good health (CMV status not recorded). Some clones in this sample may be carry-over from other donors' samples.

This clonotype occurred many times. This chain joins TRBV7-2 and TRBJ2-7, with 12 bases lining up with TRBD2. V lost 0 bases, J lost 3 bases, and 6 bases stayed unmatched. CDR1 is SGHTA and CDR2 is FQGNSA in the germline V gene. CDR3 size: 17 residues. The CDR3 coding sequence is TGTGCCAGCAGCTTAGCTTCAAGACTAGCGGGAGACTACGAGCAGTACTTC. Residues: CASSLASRLAGDYEQYF.

The V and J genes are TRBV6-6 and TRBJ2-2; perhaps TRBD2 as D (5 bases). The germline V and J ends were trimmed by 0 bases and 6 bases, with 14 bases remaining between them. The CDR3 sequence is 16 residues long. Germline V gene lookup returns CDR1 MNHNY and CDR2 SVGAGI (reference sequence). CDR3 sequence (DNA): TGTGCCAGCAGTTACTCGAGTCAAGAACTAGCCGGGGAGCTGTTTTTT. Amino acids: CASSYSSQELAGELFF.

V is TRBV6-6 and J is TRBJ2-3; 10 bases match TRBD1. The CDR3 spans 17 residues. The V gene end was trimmed by 4 bases and the J gene end by 3 bases; junction bases not matched to a gene: 10. Germline V gene lookup returns CDR1 MNHNY and CDR2 SVGAGI (reference sequence). The DNA for the CDR3 is TGTGCCAGCAGTTCCCTCATGGGACAGGGGAGGACAGATACGCAGTATTTT. This codes for CASSSLMGQGRTDTQYF.

This clonotype was counted ten times or more. J is TRBJ2-3 and V is TRBV28; 11 nucleotides align to TRBD1. Germline trimming cut 7 bases from V and 5 bases from J; bases unmatched to any gene: 8. In germline, CDR1 is MDHEN, CDR2 SYDVKM. This CDR3 region has 15 residues. The CDR3 here is CASTQDRGRGDTQYF. Written as DNA, the CDR3 is TGTGCCAGCACCCAGGACAGGGGGCGAGGAGATACGCAGTATTTT.

In this sample, this clonotype turned up a few times. The V call is TRBV7-2, the J call TRBJ1-1; TRBD1 is a possible D gene (5 bases). V was trimmed by 5 bases and J by 1 base, leaving 17 bases between them. Germline values: CDR1 SGHTA, CDR2 FQGNSA. This CDR3 has 16 residues. The CDR3 region is CASSPNGAGTNTEAFF. The CDR3 DNA is TGTGCCAGCAGCCCGAACGGGGCAGGGACGAACACTGAAGCTTTCTTT.

The chain carries TRBV4-1 and TRBJ2-1; possibly TRBD2 for D (7 bases). The CDR3 runs to 15 residues. V was cut by 0 bases and J by 9 bases, with 15 bases left in between. Germline V gives CDR1 MGHRA, CDR2 YSYEKL. CDR3 nucleotides: TGCGCCAGCAGCCAAGACTCGAGGGGGGGCGGTGAGCAGTTCTTC. Protein product: CASSQDSRGGGEQFF.

This clonotype was counted between two and nine times. This chain uses TRBV19 with TRBJ2-5, with 9 bases fitting TRBD1. The CDR3 has 16 amino acids. Germline V gene lookup returns CDR1 LNHDA and CDR2 SQIVND (reference sequence). Unmatched junction bases numbered 11, after V lost 4 bases and J lost 5 bases. The chain's CDR3 is CASSKRDRALQETQYF. CDR3 in DNA: TGTGCCAGTAGTAAACGGGACAGGGCTCTCCAGGAGACCCAGTACTTC.

This chain joins TRBV19 and TRBJ1-5; D possibly corresponds to TRBD1 (5 bases). There are 15 residues in the CDR3. The germline CDR1 and CDR2 sequences are LNHDA and SQIVND (reference sequence). Trimming took off 1 base at V and 4 bases at J, with 11 bases between the two ends. The CDR3 protein is CASSIAPEGNQPQHF. The CDR3 region has the DNA TGTGCCAGTAGTATAGCGCCGGAGGGGAATCAGCCCCAGCATTTT.

V gene TRBV28 combines with J gene TRBJ2-7; 7 nucleotides align to TRBD2. The CDR3 is made up of 16 amino acids. Germline V lookup: CDR1 MDHEN, CDR2 SYDVKM. The V segment lost 2 bases and the J segment 5 bases; nucleotides outside the gene matches: 12. The CDR3 nucleotides read TGTGCCAGCAGTTTAGGGGAGGGTCAGGGTACCGACGAGCAGTACTTC. It is translated as CASSLGEGQGTDEQYF.

V gene TRBV2 combines with J gene TRBJ2-7, with 8 nucleotides matching TRBD2. CDR3 length: 13 residues. After removal of 8 bases from V and 7 bases from J, the junction contained 10 bases not matched to a gene. Germline loops: CDR1 SNHLY, CDR2 FYNNEI. CDR3 bases: TGTGCCAGCTCCTCCGGGAGGGGTCTTGAGCAGTACTTC. Its protein is CASSSGRGLEQYF.

This clonotype came up a few times. The V and J genes are TRBV30 and TRBJ2-7; TRBD1 matches at 8 bases. The CDR3 has 12 residues. Per germline, CDR1 GTSNPN and CDR2 SVGIG (reference sequence). V lost 2 bases and J lost 9; bases outside the gene matches: 6. CDR3 nucleotides: TGTGCCTGGAGTTGGACAGGGAGAACGCAGTACTTC. Its translation: CAWSWTGRTQYF.

The rearrangement uses TRBV29-1 and TRBJ2-7, with D tentatively TRBD1 or TRBD2 (5 bases each). The CDR3 sequence is 15 residues long. The V and J ends lost 2 bases and 2 bases respectively, with 16 bases between them. Germline V gives CDR1 SQVTM, CDR2 ANQGSEA. CDR3 in DNA: TGCAGCGTTGAACTAAGAAGCGGCAGGGCCTACGAGCAGTACTTC. As protein: CSVELRSGRAYEQYF.

The chain carries TRBV7-9 and TRBJ2-1; the D gene is possibly TRBD2 (5 bases). CDR1 is SEHNR, CDR2 FQNEAQ, per germline (reference sequence). Trimming took 7 bases from V and 3 from J, leaving 19 bases between them. This CDR3 has 16 amino acids. The CDR3 spells CASIPEDAGLYNEQFF. As DNA, the CDR3 is TGTGCCAGCATTCCTGAGGACGCGGGCCTCTACAATGAGCAGTTCTTC.

The J gene is TRBJ1-2, the V gene TRBV3-1; 8 positions match TRBD1. The ends lost 4 bases at V and 7 bases at J; junction bases unmatched: 8. This CDR3 is built from 14 residues. Germline CDR1 and CDR2: LGHDT and YNNKEL (reference sequence). CDR3 in amino acids: CASSPTDRDGGYTF. The CDR3 bases are TGTGCCAGCAGCCCAACGGACAGGGACGGTGGCTACACCTTC.